These T cell receptor beta chains were read from a single sample in a study of T cells in Graves' hyperthyroidism and ophthalmopathy. MiXCR, applied by TCRdb to the multiplex PCR reads, yields one record per CDR3 protein. The repertoire holds a few hundred thousand distinct CDR3 sequences, with around 14% as singletons. The source material was blood. The receptors come from a woman in her twenties or thirties with Graves' hyperthyroidism. The CDR3 runs from the conserved cysteine through the conserved F or W. The D gene is left open where the match is weak. A clone size is listed for some rows: how often the clone was seen (once, few, many), or a class if it is expanded.

cdr3_length,v_call,clone_size,d_call,j_call,cdr3_aa,cdr3_nt
15,TRBV7-2,many,.,TRBJ2-2,CASSLVVGNTGELFF,TGTGCCAGCAGCTTAGTGGTGGGCAACACCGGGGAGCTGTTTTTT
21,TRBV28,.,.,TRBJ2-6,CAGSFDVANQGLTSGANVLTF,TGTGCCGGCAGTTTCGACGTAGCCAACCAGGGTCTTACGTCTGGGGCCAACGTCCTGACTTTC
14,TRBV20-1,few,.,TRBJ1-1,CSAKGTVVFAEAFF,TGCAGTGCTAAGGGGACGGTTGTTTTCGCTGAAGCTTTCTTT
15,TRBV28,many,.,TRBJ2-1,CASSLSLSSYNEQFF,TGTGCCAGCAGTCTCAGTCTGAGCTCCTACAATGAGCAGTTCTTC
13,TRBV30,many,.,TRBJ1-3,CAWSLRDGNTIYF,TGTGCCTGGAGTCTCAGGGATGGAAACACCATATATTTT
14,TRBV20-1,few,TRBD2,TRBJ2-3,CSAPGLAGTDTQYF,TGCAGTGCTCCGGGACTAGCGGGCACAGATACGCAGTATTTT
13,TRBV20-1,many,.,TRBJ2-7,CSALRPATYEQYF,TGCAGTGCCCTGAGACCAGCCACCTACGAGCAGTACTTC
15,TRBV2,few,TRBD2,TRBJ2-2,CASNEAGSNTGELFF,TGTGCCAGCAATGAAGCGGGGTCGAACACCGGGGAGCTGTTTTTT
16,TRBV5-1,.,.,TRBJ2-2,CASSLRGDANTGELFF,TGCGCCAGCTCCCTAAGGGGGGACGCGAACACCGGGGAGCTGTTTTTT
14,TRBV19,few,.,TRBJ2-5,CASSTDGVQETQYF,TGTGCCAGTAGTACCGACGGGGTCCAAGAGACCCAGTACTTC
16,TRBV12-3/TRBV12-4,many,TRBD1,TRBJ1-5,CASSGTGSVGNQPQHF,TGTGCCAGCAGTGGGACAGGGTCCGTTGGCAATCAGCCCCAGCATTTT
20,TRBV6-5,.,TRBD1,TRBJ1-5,CASSFVPGGQMYGGNQPQHF,TGTGCCAGCAGTTTCGTTCCAGGGGGCCAAATGTATGGGGGCAATCAGCCCCAGCATTTT